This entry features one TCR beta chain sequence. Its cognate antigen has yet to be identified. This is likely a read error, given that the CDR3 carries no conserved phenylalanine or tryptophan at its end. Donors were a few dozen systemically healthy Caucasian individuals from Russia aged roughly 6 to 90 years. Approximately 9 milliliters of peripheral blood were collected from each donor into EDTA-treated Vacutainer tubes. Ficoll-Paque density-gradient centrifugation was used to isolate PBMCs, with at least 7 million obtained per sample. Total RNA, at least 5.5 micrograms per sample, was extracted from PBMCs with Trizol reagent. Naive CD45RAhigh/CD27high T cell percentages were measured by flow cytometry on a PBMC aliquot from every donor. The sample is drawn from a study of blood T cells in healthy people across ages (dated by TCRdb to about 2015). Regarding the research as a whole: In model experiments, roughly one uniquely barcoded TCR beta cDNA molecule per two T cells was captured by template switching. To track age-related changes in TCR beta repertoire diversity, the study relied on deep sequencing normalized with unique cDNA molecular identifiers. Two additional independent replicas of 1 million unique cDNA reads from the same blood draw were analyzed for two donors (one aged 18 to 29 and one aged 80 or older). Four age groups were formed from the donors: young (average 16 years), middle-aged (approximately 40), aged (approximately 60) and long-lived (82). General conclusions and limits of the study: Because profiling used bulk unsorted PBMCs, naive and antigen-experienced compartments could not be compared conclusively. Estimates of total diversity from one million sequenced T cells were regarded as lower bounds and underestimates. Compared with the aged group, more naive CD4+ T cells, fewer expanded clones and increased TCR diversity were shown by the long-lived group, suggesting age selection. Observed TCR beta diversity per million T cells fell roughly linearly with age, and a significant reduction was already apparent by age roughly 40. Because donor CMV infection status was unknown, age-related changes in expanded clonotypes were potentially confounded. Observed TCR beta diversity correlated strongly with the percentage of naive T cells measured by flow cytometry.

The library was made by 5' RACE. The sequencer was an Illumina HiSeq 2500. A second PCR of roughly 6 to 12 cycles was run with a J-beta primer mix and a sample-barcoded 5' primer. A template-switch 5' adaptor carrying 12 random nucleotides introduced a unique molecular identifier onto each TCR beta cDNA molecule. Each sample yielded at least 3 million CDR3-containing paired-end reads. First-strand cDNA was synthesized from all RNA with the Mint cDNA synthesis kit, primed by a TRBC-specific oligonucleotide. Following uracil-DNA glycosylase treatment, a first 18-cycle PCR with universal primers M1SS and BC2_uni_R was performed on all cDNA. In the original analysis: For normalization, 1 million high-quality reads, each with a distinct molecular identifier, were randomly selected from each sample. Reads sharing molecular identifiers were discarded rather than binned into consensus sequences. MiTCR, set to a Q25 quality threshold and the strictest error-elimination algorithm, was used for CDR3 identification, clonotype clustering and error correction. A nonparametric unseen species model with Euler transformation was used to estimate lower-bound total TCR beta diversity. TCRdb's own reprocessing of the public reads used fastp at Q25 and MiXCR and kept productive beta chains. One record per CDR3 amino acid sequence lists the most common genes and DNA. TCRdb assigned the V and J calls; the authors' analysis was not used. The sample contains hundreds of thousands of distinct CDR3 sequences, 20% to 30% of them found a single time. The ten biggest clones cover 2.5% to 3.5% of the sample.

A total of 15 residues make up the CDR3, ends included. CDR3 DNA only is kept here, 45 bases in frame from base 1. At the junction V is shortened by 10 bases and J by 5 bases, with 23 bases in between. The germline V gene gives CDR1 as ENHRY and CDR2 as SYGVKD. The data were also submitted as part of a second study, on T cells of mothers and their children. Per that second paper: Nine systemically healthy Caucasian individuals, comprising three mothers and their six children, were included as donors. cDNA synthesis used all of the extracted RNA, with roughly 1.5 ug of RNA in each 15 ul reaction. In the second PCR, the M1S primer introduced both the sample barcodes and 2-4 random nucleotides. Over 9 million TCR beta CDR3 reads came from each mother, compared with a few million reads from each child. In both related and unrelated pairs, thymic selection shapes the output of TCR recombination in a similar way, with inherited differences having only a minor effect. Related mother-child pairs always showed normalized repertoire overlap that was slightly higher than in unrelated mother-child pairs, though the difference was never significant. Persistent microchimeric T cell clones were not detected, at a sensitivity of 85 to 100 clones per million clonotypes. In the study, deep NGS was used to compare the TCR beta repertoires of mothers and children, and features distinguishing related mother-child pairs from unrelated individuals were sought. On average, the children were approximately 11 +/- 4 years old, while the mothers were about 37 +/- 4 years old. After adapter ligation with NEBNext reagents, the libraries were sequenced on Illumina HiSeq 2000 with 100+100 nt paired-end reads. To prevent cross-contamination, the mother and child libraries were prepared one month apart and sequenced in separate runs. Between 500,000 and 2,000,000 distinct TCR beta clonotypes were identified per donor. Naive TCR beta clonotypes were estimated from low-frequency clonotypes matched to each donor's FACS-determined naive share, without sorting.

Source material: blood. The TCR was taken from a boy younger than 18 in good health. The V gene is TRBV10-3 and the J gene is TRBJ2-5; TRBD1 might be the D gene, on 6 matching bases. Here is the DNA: TGTGCCACCCTCGACCCTATTACAGGGAAGGAGACCCAGTACCTC. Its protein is CATLDPITGKETQYL.